Presented here are 22 T cell receptor beta chains from one specimen sequenced in a study of blood T cell repertoires in COVID-19. Using immunoSEQ multiplex PCR, the repertoire was profiled, and TCRdb retains in-frame clones only, with some absent. The table has 150,000 to 200,000 clones, about 86% seen once; the top ten hold 3% to 4%. The sample was peripheral blood. These receptor sequences come from a woman between 65 and 79 years old with acute or convalescent COVID-19.

The J gene is TRBJ1-4, the V gene TRBV3-1 (or the pseudogene TRBV3-2); 10 positions agree with TRBD1. The ends lost 9 bases at V and 6 bases at J; junction bases unmatched: 1. The length of the CDR3 is 12 residues. Per germline, CDR1 LGHDT and CDR2 YNNKEL (reference sequence). The CDR3 DNA reads TGTGCCAGTGGGACAGGGGATGAAAAACTGTTTTTT. It specifies CASGTGDEKLFF.

The CDR3 DNA reads TGTGCCAGCAGCCCGCTGACAGGCCTGAACACTGAAGCTTTCTTT. Its translation: CASSPLTGLNTEAFF. The gene calls are TRBV3-1 (or the pseudogene TRBV3-2) and TRBJ1-1; tentatively, D is TRBD1 (6 bases). The V end lost 4 bases, the J end lost 0 bases, and 12 bases lay between the germline ends. The CDR3 sequence is 15 residues long. Looked up from germline, CDR1 is LGHDT and CDR2 is YNNKEL (reference sequence).

The chain carries TRBV7-2 and TRBJ1-2; D unresolved. V was pared by 0 bases and J by 8 bases, with 10 bases between. Germline V gene sequence: CDR1 SGHTA, CDR2 FQGNSA. This CDR3 is 13 amino acids long. CDR3 residues: CASSLARLLGYTF. The CDR3, as DNA: TGTGCCAGCAGCTTAGCGAGGCTTTTAGGCTACACCTTC.

The chain's CDR3 is CASSLNVLFGTERDTEAFF. The CDR3 nucleotides read TGTGCCAGCAGTTTAAACGTCTTGTTCGGGACAGAGCGGGACACTGAAGCTTTCTTT. The chain employs TRBV28 and TRBJ1-1; 7 bases match TRBD1. V gave up 2 bases and J gave up 3 bases; unmatched junction bases: 18. Germline-derived CDR1 and CDR2 are MDHEN and SYDVKM. CDR3 length: 19 residues.

V usage is TRBV27 and J usage is TRBJ2-2, with D possibly being TRBD2 (6 bases). Between the trimmed V and J ends, which lost 5 bases and 8 bases, there was a span of 18 bases. The CDR3 contains 15 residues. Looked up from germline, CDR1 is MNHEY and CDR2 is SMNVEV (reference sequence). Written as DNA, the CDR3 is TGTGCCAGCAGTGCACCGGGACTTGGCCCTGGGGAGCTGTTTTTT. It codes for CASSAPGLGPGELFF.

This clone appeared a few times. DNA of the CDR3: TGTGCCAGCAGCGCCGGGACAGGCCGCTCCTACGAGCAGTACTTC. Translating it yields CASSAGTGRSYEQYF. This rearrangement joins TRBV9 to TRBJ2-7; TRBD1 agrees at 8 bases. The CDR3 sequence is 15 residues long. CDR1 SGDLS and CDR2 YYNGEE come from the germline V gene. The V segment lost 3 bases and the J segment 0 bases; nucleotides outside the gene matches: 5.

The V and J genes are TRBV19 and TRBJ2-3; TRBD2 aligns across 12 bases. Germline V lookup: CDR1 LNHDA, CDR2 SQIVND (reference sequence). Germline trimming cut 6 bases from V and 3 bases from J; bases unmatched to any gene: 4. The CDR3 has 15 amino acids. The CDR3 protein is CASRSLAGGTDTQYF. The CDR3 DNA is TGTGCCAGTAGGAGTCTAGCGGGAGGGACAGATACGCAGTATTTT.

The chain recombines TRBV11-2 with TRBJ1-1; D is ambiguous. Trimming cost V 0 bases and J 3 bases, with 14 bases left between them. The germline CDR1 and CDR2 sequences are SGHAT and FQNNGV. The CDR3 spans 16 residues. CDR3 residues: CASSLDWEQVYTEAFF. CDR3 DNA sequence: TGTGCCAGCAGCTTAGATTGGGAGCAGGTTTACACTGAAGCTTTCTTT. Full variable domain (outside the CDR3, taken from reference TRBV11-2 and TRBJ1-1): EAGVAQSPRYKIIEKRQSVAFWCNPISGHATLYWYQQILGQGPKLLIQFQNNGVVDDSQLPKDRFSAERLKGVDSTLKIQPAKLEDSAVYLCASSLDWEQVYTEAFFGQGTRLTVV.

The chain joins TRBV6-5 to TRBJ2-7; 8 bases are shared with TRBD1. The CDR3 is 13 residues long. CDR1 and CDR2 from the germline V gene are MNHEY and SVGAGI. V shed 5 bases and J 5 bases; nucleotides not matched to a gene: 5. The CDR3 DNA is TGTGCCAGCAGTCCCAGGACAGGGAACGAGCAGTACTTC. Translation: CASSPRTGNEQYF.

This clone was picked up one time. This chain links TRBV6-6 with TRBJ2-3; no firm D call. Germline values: CDR1 MNHNY, CDR2 SVGAGI (reference sequence). V was shortened by 2 bases and J by 8 bases, with 5 bases between the two germline ends. This CDR3 region has 11 residues. The CDR3 sequence is CASSYTVTQYF. The CDR3 DNA is TGTGCCAGCAGTTACACTGTTACGCAGTATTTT.

The rearrangement joins TRBV5-1 to TRBJ2-2; 7 bases match TRBD1. The CDR3 contains 13 residues. CDR1 is SGHRS, CDR2 YFSETQ, per germline. V lost 4 bases to trimming and J lost 6 bases; unmatched junction nucleotides: 3. The CDR3 loop reads CASSDDRAGELFF. CDR3 nucleotide sequence: TGCGCCAGCAGCGACGACAGGGCCGGGGAGCTGTTTTTT.

The chain is built from TRBV10-1 and TRBJ2-1, with D perhaps matching TRBD1 (6 bases). Trimming took 1 base from V and 7 from J, leaving 11 bases between them. The CDR3 loop spans 14 amino acids. Germline loops: CDR1 WNHNN, CDR2 SYGVQD (reference sequence). The CDR3 loop is CASSELQTGNEQFF. For the CDR3, the DNA is TGCGCCAGCAGTGAGTTACAGACAGGAAATGAGCAGTTCTTC.

This chain joins TRBV7-8 and TRBJ1-6, with 9 bases aligning to TRBD1. Per the germline V gene, CDR1 is SGHVS and CDR2 is FQNEAQ. This CDR3 spans 18 amino acids. V was pared by 5 bases and J by 4 bases, with 12 bases of the junction left unmatched. For the CDR3, the DNA is TGTGCCAGCAGCCTAACGCAATCGACAGGGGGGTATAATTCACCCCTCCACTTT. Translating gives CASSLTQSTGGYNSPLHF. The whole variable domain, remainder taken from reference TRBV7-8 and TRBJ1-6, is GAGVSQSPRYKVAKRGQDVALRCDPISGHVSLFWYQQALGQGPEFLTYFQNEAQLDKSGLPSDRFFAERPEGSVSTLKIQRTQQEDSAVYLCASSLTQSTGGYNSPLHFGNGTRLTVT.

Regarding this clone: Sequence at one end of the junction differs from germline and may be a read error. The chain links TRBV5-4 to TRBJ2-1; D is perhaps TRBD1 or TRBD2 (5 bases each). Germline lookup yields CDR1 SGHNT and CDR2 YYREEE (reference sequence). This CDR3 is 12 amino acids long. For the CDR3, the DNA is TGTGCCAGCAGATTGGGGCCGGGGGAGCAGTTCTTC. This sequence encodes CASRLGPGEQFF.

V and J are TRBV19 and TRBJ1-1; weak D call: TRBD1 (5 bases). V was cut by 1 base and J by 1 base, with 7 bases left in between. CDR3 length: 14 residues. Germline CDR1 and CDR2: LNHDA and SQIVND (reference sequence). The CDR3 DNA reads TGTGCCAGTAGTATAGGGAGGGGGAACACTGAAGCTTTCTTT. Protein: CASSIGRGNTEAFF.

This chain uses TRBV15 with TRBJ1-5; possibly TRBD1 for D (6 bases). V gave up 6 bases and J gave up 1 base, with 7 bases separating them. CDR3 length: 13 amino acids. The germline V gene encodes CDR1 LNHNV and CDR2 YYDKDF (reference sequence). The CDR3 here is CATSGQSNQPQHF. The CDR3, as DNA: TGTGCCACCAGTGGACAGAGCAATCAGCCCCAGCATTTT.

This rearrangement joins TRBV6-5 to TRBJ1-1, with a weak D call TRBD1 (5 bases). V was clipped by 6 bases and J by 4 bases, with 18 bases between them. The CDR3 has 15 amino acids. CDR1 and CDR2 (germline): MNHEY, SVGAGI. The CDR3 loop is CASRAWGGVGTEAFF. CDR3 DNA: TGTGCCAGCAGAGCCTGGGGGGGTGTTGGCACTGAAGCTTTCTTT.

The J gene is TRBJ1-5, the V gene TRBV19; 10 nucleotides agree with TRBD1. The CDR3 length is 14 residues. The V gene end was trimmed by 7 bases and the J gene end by 3 bases; junction bases not matched to a gene: 3. CDR1 and CDR2 from the germline V gene are LNHDA and SQIVND (reference sequence). CDR3 sequence (DNA): TGTGCCAGTAAGGGGACAGGGGACAATCAGCCCCAGCATTTT. Protein: CASKGTGDNQPQHF.

The J gene is TRBJ1-4, the V gene TRBV19; 10 nucleotides line up with TRBD1. This CDR3 spans 14 amino acids. CDR1 is LNHDA, CDR2 SQIVND, per germline (reference sequence). V dropped 7 bases and J dropped 8; count of bases not matched to a gene: 7. CDR3 nucleotides: TGTGCCAGTACCACCGGGACAGGGGTGGAAAAACTGTTTTTT. This encodes CASTTGTGVEKLFF. The whole variable domain, remainder taken from reference TRBV19 and TRBJ1-4, is DGGITQSPKYLFRKEGQNVTLSCEQNLNHDAMYWYRQDPGQGLRLIYYSQIVNDFQKGDIAEGYSVSREKKESFPLTVTSAQKNPTAFYLCASTTGTGVEKLFFGSGTQLSVL.

The genes are TRBV6-4 and TRBJ1-2; 8 nucleotides match TRBD1. V was pared by 8 bases and J by 4 bases, with 12 bases of the junction left unmatched. Germline-derived CDR1 and CDR2 are MRHNA and SNTAGT. The length of the CDR3 is 15 residues. The CDR3 sequence is CASSERPTGGYGYTF. CDR3 in DNA: TGTGCCAGCTCCGAACGTCCTACAGGGGGCTATGGCTACACCTTC.

The V call is TRBV2, the J call TRBJ2-1; D not certain. The germline V and J ends were trimmed by 6 bases and 0 bases, with 6 bases remaining between them. This CDR3 has 13 amino acids. Per the germline V gene, CDR1 is SNHLY and CDR2 is FYNNEI. This CDR3 is CASSGFSYNEQFF. CDR3 bases: TGTGCCAGCAGCGGGTTCTCCTACAATGAGCAGTTCTTC. Combining the CDR3 with reference TRBV2 and TRBJ2-1 gives the whole variable domain EPEVTQTPSHQVTQMGQEVILRCVPISNHLYFYWYRQILGQKVEFLVSFYNNEISEKSEIFDDQFSVERPDGSNFTLKIRSTKLEDSAMYFCASSGFSYNEQFFGPGTRLTVL.

The chain is built from TRBV7-9 and TRBJ1-6, with 11 bases fitting TRBD1. The germline V gene encodes CDR1 SEHNR and CDR2 FQNEAQ (reference sequence). Germline trimming cut 5 bases from V and 10 bases from J; bases unmatched to any gene: 7. The CDR3 is 15 amino acids. The DNA for the CDR3 is TGTGCCAGCAGCCCAGGGACAGGGGGACGGTCACCCCTCCACTTT. This codes for CASSPGTGGRSPLHF.